This T cell receptor beta chain was sequenced during a study of T cell responses to AZD1222 COVID-19 vaccine. Whole-study results and caveats: Most donors were white British and more were female, and clonal diversity was possibly underestimated. Once two AZD1222 doses were given, Spike-specific TCR breadth and depth went up. It was only after the peak T cell response that any repertoires were sampled.

Produced via immunoSEQ multiplex PCR; TCRdb's table is partial and in-frame only. This table holds roughly 120,000 clones, about 91% found once. This CDR3 comprises 11 residues. Per germline, CDR1 LNHDA and CDR2 SQIVND (reference sequence). Trimming pared 3 bases from V and 7 bases from J, leaving 7 bases between. This clone was observed a single time. As yet, its antigen is unknown. The receptor's source is an adult in good health. The gene calls are TRBV19 and TRBJ2-7; a possible D gene is TRBD1 (6 bases). Sequencing used peripheral blood, obtained on day 0 of AZD1222 vaccination. CDR3 in DNA: TGTGCCAGTAGTATTGGACAGGAGCAGTACTTC. It specifies CASSIGQEQYF.